Listed below are T cell receptor beta chains from one sample, sequenced in a study of human T cells and chemical hapten exposure. One entry per CDR3 protein, called by TCRdb with MiXCR from the RACE reads. In the table there are some 57,000 distinct CDR3 sequences, 9.9% of which are singletons. Here the sequenced sample was whole blood, taken in connection with sensitization to the hapten diphenylcyclopropenone (DPC). Receptors were obtained from a woman between 50 and 59 years old with alopecia areata. Some clones in this sample may be carry-over from other donors' samples. CDR3s include the opening cysteine and the closing phenylalanine or tryptophan. Fields, in order: J gene, V gene, clone size, D gene, CDR3 protein. The D gene is left open where the match is weak. The size of a clone is reported for some rows only, either as once, few or many, or as a class for expanded clones.

>TRBJ2-1|TRBV19|many|-
CASRSWAGLQGVLNEQFF
>TRBJ1-6|TRBV5-1|many|-
CASSSSQGADSYNSPLHF
>TRBJ2-7|TRBV28|few|-
CASSFPGSSYEQYF
>TRBJ2-7|TRBV10-3|many|-
CAISELSYEQYF
>TRBJ1-5|TRBV7-6|many|-
CASSLSDGNQPQHF
>TRBJ1-1|TRBV10-3|-|-
CAISDYSMNTEAFF
>TRBJ1-2|TRBV6-1|many|-
CASSEDGTYGYTF
>TRBJ2-3|TRBV18|few|TRBD2
CASSPPGGSPADTQYF
>TRBJ1-5|TRBV6-5|few|TRBD1
CASSNDRGNQPQHF
>TRBJ2-7|TRBV29-1|-|TRBD2
CSVDGGTSGSGRYEQYF
>TRBJ2-1|TRBV7-6|few|-
CASSLGSNEQFF
>TRBJ2-1|TRBV19|-|-
CASSIGVYNEQFF
>TRBJ1-2|TRBV3-1|many|-
CASSRGQLNYGYTF
>TRBJ1-2|TRBV28|many|TRBD1
CASRSTGGVWGYGYTF
>TRBJ2-4|TRBV27|few|-
CASSLSTGEAKNIQYF
>TRBJ2-3|TRBV5-1|-|-
CASSWTTDTQYF
>TRBJ1-6|TRBV2|many|-
CASSERIWTENSPLHF
>TRBJ2-5|TRBV11-2|few|-
CASSWRETQYF
>TRBJ1-4|TRBV29-1|few|-
CSAGRSTNEKLFF
>TRBJ2-3|TRBV7-9|many|TRBD1
CASSLGTGGPDTQYF
>TRBJ2-3|TRBV4-1|-|-
CASSQEGVSLRYTQYF
>TRBJ2-3|TRBV25-1|-|TRBD2
CASSEHGTITDTQYF
>TRBJ2-7|TRBV20-1|-|-
CSARRQDYEQYF
>TRBJ2-6|TRBV28|-|TRBD1
CASSSPQGAPGANVLTF
>TRBJ2-1|TRBV2|-|TRBD1
CASLRTGNYNEQFF
>TRBJ2-1|TRBV7-2|many|TRBD2
CASSFPRTSGNYNEQFF
>TRBJ1-5|TRBV20-1|-|TRBD1
CSARWDRGNQPQHF
>TRBJ1-1|TRBV24-1|many|-
CATSDPGYTEAFF
>TRBJ1-2|TRBV27|many|TRBD1
CASSLSQGTGYYGYTF
>TRBJ1-4|TRBV6-5|many|-
CASRPAGARNEKLFF
>TRBJ2-7|TRBV12-3/TRBV12-4|-|-
CASSLSQIYEQYF
>TRBJ1-5|TRBV18|many|-
CASSPVDTLYSNQPQHF
>TRBJ2-7|TRBV7-2|many|-
CASSLQGGRYEQYF